What follows are 10 T cell receptor beta chains derived from one specimen sequenced in a study of cytomegalovirus exposure and HLA in healthy donors. It was with 60 Vbeta and 13 Jbeta primers that the PCR ran. Using immunoSEQ multiplex PCR, the repertoire was profiled, and TCRdb retains in-frame clones only, with some absent. The repertoire consists of about 190,000 clones, with 85% to 90% occurring once and the leading ten covering roughly 1.3%. Sequenced material: PBMCs. The receptor source for this set is a man aged 25-40 years in good health and CMV-seronegative.

The chain uses TRBV6-1 and TRBJ2-7; D call uncertain. There are 15 residues in the CDR3. Germline values: CDR1 MNHNS, CDR2 SASEGT. The V end was cut by 0 bases, the J end by 1 base, with 10 bases between. For the CDR3, the DNA is TGTGCCAGCAGTGAAGCGCGGTATACATCCTACGAGCAGTACTTC. This translates into CASSEARYTSYEQYF.

The chain links TRBV6-5 to TRBJ2-4; TRBD1 matches at 8 bases. Germline CDR1 is MNHEY and CDR2 is SVGAGI. There are 13 residues in the CDR3. The trim removed 5 bases at V and 12 bases at J, leaving 9 bases unmatched. Here the CDR3 reads CASSRTGLDSQYF. CDR3 in DNA: TGTGCCAGCAGTAGGACAGGGTTGGACAGTCAGTACTTC.

The chain joins TRBV6-5 to TRBJ1-1, with TRBD1 identical over 7 bases. V was clipped by 5 bases and J by 5 bases; unmatched bases: 8. The germline V gene has CDR1 MNHEY and CDR2 SVGAGI. The CDR3 loop spans 14 amino acids. The CDR3 spells CASSQSPGQTEAFF. The CDR3 DNA reads as TGTGCCAGCAGTCAATCGCCGGGACAGACTGAAGCTTTCTTT.

This chain links TRBV7-9 with TRBJ1-2, with a tentative D call TRBD1 (6 bases). With 5 bases removed from V and 5 bases from J, the gap between germline ends came to 15 bases. The CDR3 runs 14 residues. CDR1 is SEHNR, CDR2 FQNEAQ, per germline (reference sequence). In nucleotides, the CDR3 is TGTGCCAGCAGCCCTAGACAGGAAGCTTATGGCTACACCTTC. Translation gives CASSPRQEAYGYTF.

V and J are TRBV30 and TRBJ2-2; D not resolved. The CDR3 is 14 amino acids. The germline V gene encodes CDR1 GTSNPN and CDR2 SVGIG (reference sequence). V was shortened by 3 bases and J by 3 bases, with 11 bases between the two germline ends. The CDR3: CAWSVIMYTGELFF. CDR3 in DNA: TGTGCCTGGAGCGTTATAATGTACACCGGGGAGCTGTTTTTT.

CDR3 amino acids: CASSPPGDNTEAFF. The CDR3 DNA reads TGTGCCAGCAGTCCCCCGGGAGATAACACTGAAGCTTTCTTT. The chain carries TRBV28 and TRBJ1-1, with D uncertain. V was clipped by 5 bases and J by 2 bases, with 12 bases between them. The germline V gene encodes CDR1 MDHEN and CDR2 SYDVKM. This CDR3 comprises 14 residues.

The V and J genes are TRBV28 and TRBJ1-5, with TRBD1 matching 9 bases. The CDR3 is 18 residues long. Germline CDR1 and CDR2: MDHEN and SYDVKM. The trim removed 5 bases at V and 6 bases at J, leaving 17 bases unmatched. CDR3 coding DNA: TGTGCCAGCAGTCTGCCTACGGGGACAGGGCCCACGGGTCAGCCCCAGCATTTT. It codes for CASSLPTGTGPTGQPQHF.

The chain combines TRBV7-9 with TRBJ1-1; no definite D call. The CDR3 extends over 12 amino acids. Deletions cut 3 bases from V and 6 bases from J, with 8 bases between. In germline, CDR1 is SEHNR, CDR2 FQNEAQ (reference sequence). CDR3 nucleotide sequence: TGTGCCAGCAGCTTCAGTGGAGCTGAAGCTTTCTTT. Translation gives CASSFSGAEAFF.

The CDR3 DNA reads TGTGCCAGCAGTTACTCTGGAGGGACAGGCTACGAGCAGTACTTC. Translation: CASSYSGGTGYEQYF. The chain uses TRBV6-5 and TRBJ2-7, with 8 bases fitting TRBD1. The V and J ends lost 0 bases and 3 bases, in that order; junction bases with no gene match: 4. Germline V gene data show CDR1 as MNHEY and CDR2 as SVGAGI. The CDR3 loop spans 15 amino acids.

The V and J genes are TRBV5-4 and TRBJ2-7; 13 nucleotides agree with TRBD2. V was pared by 4 bases and J by 4 bases, with 8 bases of the junction left unmatched. The CDR3 has 16 residues. Looked up from germline, CDR1 is SGHNT and CDR2 is YYREEE (reference sequence). CDR3: CASSDLLAGGLYEQYF. CDR3 nucleotides: TGTGCCAGCAGCGATCTACTAGCGGGGGGGCTGTACGAGCAGTACTTC. Variable domain in full (rest from reference TRBV5-4 and TRBJ2-7): ETGVTQSPTHLIKTRGQQVTLRCSSQSGHNTVSWYQQALGQGPQFIFQYYREEENGRGNFPPRFSGLQFPNYSSELNVNALELDDSALYLCASSDLLAGGLYEQYFGPGTRLTVT.